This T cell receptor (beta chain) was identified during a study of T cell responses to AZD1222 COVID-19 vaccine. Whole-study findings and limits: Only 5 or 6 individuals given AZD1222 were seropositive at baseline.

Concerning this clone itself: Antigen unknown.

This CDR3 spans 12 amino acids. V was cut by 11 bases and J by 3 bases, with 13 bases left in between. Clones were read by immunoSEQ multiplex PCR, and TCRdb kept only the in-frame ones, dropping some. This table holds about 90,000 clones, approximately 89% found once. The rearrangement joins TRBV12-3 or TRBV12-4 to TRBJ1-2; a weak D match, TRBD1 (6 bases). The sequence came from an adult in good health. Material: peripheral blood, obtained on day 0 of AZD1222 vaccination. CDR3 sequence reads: CAVSGGDYGYTF. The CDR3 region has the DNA TGTGCCGTGAGCGGGGGCGACTATGGCTACACCTTC.